These 21 T cell receptor beta chains originate from one sample sequenced in a study of blood T cell repertoires in COVID-19. The table came from immunoSEQ multiplex PCR; TCRdb's copy has only in-frame clones and leaves some out. Here the sample spans roughly 300,000 clones, about 86% being singletons. Material: PBMCs or T cells enriched from blood (not recorded which). The origin of the receptors is a middle-aged woman with acute COVID-19.

The chain uses TRBV11-2 and TRBJ2-7; 14 bases fit TRBD2. J was trimmed by 4 bases and V by 5 bases; bases with no gene match: 13. The CDR3 is 18 residues long. Germline V gene lookup returns CDR1 SGHAT and CDR2 FQNNGV. The CDR3 protein is CASSRGLAGDHNPYEQYF. The CDR3 coding sequence is TGTGCCAGCAGCCGGGGACTAGCGGGGGACCACAATCCATACGAGCAGTACTTC.

The chain uses TRBV24-1 and TRBJ2-3; 8 nucleotides align to TRBD2. In germline, CDR1 is KGHDR, CDR2 SFDVKD. Trimming cost V 7 bases and J 2 bases; bases outside gene matches: 7. CDR3 size: 15 residues. The CDR3 bases are TGTGCCACCAGGGACGGGGGGGCCGCCACAGATACGCAGTATTTT. As protein: CATRDGGAATDTQYF.

This chain connects TRBV18 to TRBJ1-1; tentatively, D is TRBD1 (5 bases). The CDR3 spans 16 residues. Germline V gives CDR1 KGHSH, CDR2 LQKENI. Trimming pared 2 bases from V and 1 base from J, leaving 14 bases between. The CDR3 sequence is CASSPVIAGTNTEAFF. The CDR3 DNA sequence: TGTGCCAGCTCACCAGTTATTGCGGGGACGAACACTGAAGCTTTCTTT.

V usage is TRBV2 and J usage is TRBJ1-4; 10 bases match TRBD1. Germline V CDR1 and CDR2: SNHLY, FYNNEI. This CDR3 region has 15 residues. The V segment lost 6 bases and the J segment 3 bases; nucleotides outside the gene matches: 4. The CDR3 loop is CASRTGGPANEKLFF. In DNA, the CDR3 is TGTGCCAGCAGGACAGGGGGCCCGGCTAATGAAAAACTGTTTTTT.

The CDR3 spells CASSVGREGLSYEQYF. CDR3 in DNA: TGTGCCAGCAGCGTAGGGCGGGAGGGCCTCTCCTACGAGCAGTACTTC. J is TRBJ2-7 and V is TRBV9, with 9 bases aligning to TRBD2. The germline V gene encodes CDR1 SGDLS and CDR2 YYNGEE. After removal of 0 bases from V and 0 bases from J, the junction contained 4 bases not matched to a gene. The CDR3 has 16 residues.

In its sample, this clone was seen once. The V and J genes are TRBV5-6 and TRBJ2-1; 7 bases line up with TRBD1. V shed 4 bases and J 1 base; nucleotides not matched to a gene: 5. CDR3 length: 15 residues. CDR1 SGHDT and CDR2 YYEEEE come from the germline V gene. This CDR3 is CASSLTGDSYNEQFF. The CDR3 nucleotides read TGTGCCAGCAGCCTTACAGGGGATTCCTACAATGAGCAGTTCTTC.

The chain has TRBV3-1 (or the pseudogene TRBV3-2) and TRBJ2-7, with D perhaps matching TRBD1 (5 bases). The CDR3 runs 16 residues. Germline assignment: CDR1 LGHDT and CDR2 YNNKEL (reference sequence). V gave up 0 bases and J gave up 2 bases, with 14 bases separating them. The DNA for the CDR3 is TGTGCCAGCAGCCAAGATCTTGGGGCGCAGGCCTACGAGCAGTACTTC. Protein sequence: CASSQDLGAQAYEQYF.

This sequence joins TRBV24-1 and TRBJ1-2; D possibly corresponds to TRBD1 (5 bases). CDR3 length equals 13 residues. The V gene lost 3 bases and the J gene lost 6 bases, with 10 bases spanning the gap. CDR1 is KGHDR and CDR2 is SFDVKD in the germline V gene. The CDR3 loop is CATSDRTTDGYTF. The CDR3 nucleotides read TGTGCCACCAGTGATCGGACAACGGATGGCTACACCTTC.

This sequence joins TRBV7-3 and TRBJ2-5; 10 nucleotides match TRBD1. Unmatched junction bases numbered 7, after V lost 2 bases and J lost 10 bases. Germline lookup yields CDR1 SGHTA and CDR2 FQGTGA. CDR3 length: 14 residues. The CDR3 DNA sequence: TGTGCCAGCAGCTTAGGACAGGGGGAGGGATACCAGTACTTC. As protein: CASSLGQGEGYQYF.

The rearrangement joins TRBV15 to TRBJ1-5, with D perhaps TRBD1 (5 bases). V lost 2 bases and J 0 bases, leaving 14 bases between the germline ends. The CDR3 spans 17 residues. CDR1 LNHNV and CDR2 YYDKDF come from the germline V gene (reference sequence). The CDR3 DNA sequence: TGTGCCACCAGCAGATCTACAGGTTACAATAGCAATCAGCCCCAGCATTTT. Residues: CATSRSTGYNSNQPQHF.

V gene TRBV10-3 combines with J gene TRBJ2-7; D is ambiguous. The CDR3 extends over 13 amino acids. V lost 2 bases to trimming and J lost 3 bases, with 8 bases between them. The germline gives CDR1 ENHRY, CDR2 SYGVKD. The CDR3 sequence is CAISEKTGYEQYF. The CDR3 nucleotides are TGTGCCATCAGTGAGAAGACGGGCTACGAGCAGTACTTC.

The gene calls are TRBV14 and TRBJ2-1, with 10 bases matching TRBD2. There are 15 residues in the CDR3. CDR1 SGHDN and CDR2 FVKESK come from the germline V gene. The ends lost 2 bases at V and 2 bases at J; junction bases unmatched: 0. CDR3: CASSQLAGAYNEQFF. CDR3 nucleotides: TGTGCCAGCAGCCAACTAGCGGGGGCCTACAATGAGCAGTTCTTC.

The rearrangement links TRBV2 to TRBJ1-3; 7 nucleotides line up with TRBD1. V dropped 6 bases and J dropped 3; count of bases not matched to a gene: 8. This CDR3 spans 15 amino acids. From germline, CDR1 is SNHLY and CDR2 FYNNEI. For the CDR3, the DNA is TGTGCCAGCAGAGGCTACAGGGGAGGTGGAAACACCATATATTTT. It specifies CASRGYRGGGNTIYF. The entire variable domain, with the rest obtained from reference TRBV2 and TRBJ1-3, is as follows: EPEVTQTPSHQVTQMGQEVILRCVPISNHLYFYWYRQILGQKVEFLVSFYNNEISEKSEIFDDQFSVERPDGSNFTLKIRSTKLEDSAMYFCASRGYRGGGNTIYFGEGSWLTVV.

The chain recombines TRBV3-1 (or the pseudogene TRBV3-2) with TRBJ1-2; tentative D call: TRBD1 (5 bases). Trimming left V 0 bases short and J 3 bases short, with 29 bases between. Germline V gene lookup returns CDR1 LGHDT and CDR2 YNNKEL (reference sequence). The CDR3 consists of 21 residues. Written as DNA, the CDR3 is TGTGCCAGCAGCCAAGATGGGGGTGTGGGCAGGCTAGGACTAGGGGACTATGGCTACACCTTC. It codes for CASSQDGGVGRLGLGDYGYTF.

V and J are TRBV5-4 and TRBJ1-2, with 7 bases identical to TRBD1. The CDR3 is made up of 14 amino acids. Germline lookup yields CDR1 SGHNT and CDR2 YYREEE (reference sequence). Unmatched junction bases numbered 6, after V lost 3 bases and J lost 4 bases. CDR3 sequence (DNA): TGTGCCAGCAGCTCACAACAGGGGACCTATGGCTACACCTTC. Translating it yields CASSSQQGTYGYTF.

CDR3 in amino acids: CASSLGLTGGSSEQFF. The CDR3 bases are TGTGCCAGCAGCTTAGGTCTGACAGGGGGCTCTAGTGAGCAGTTCTTC. This chain uses TRBV7-3 with TRBJ2-1, with 10 positions matching TRBD1. CDR1 is SGHTA, CDR2 FQGTGA, per germline. The CDR3 is 16 amino acids. The V gene end was trimmed by 2 bases and the J gene end by 9 bases; junction bases not matched to a gene: 10.

The rearrangement uses TRBV5-6 and TRBJ2-5, with TRBD1 matching over 10 bases. CDR1 and CDR2 from the germline V gene are SGHDT and YYEEEE. The V gene end was trimmed by 4 bases and the J gene end by 5 bases; junction bases not matched to a gene: 8. The CDR3 is made up of 15 amino acids. As DNA, the CDR3 is TGTGCCAGCAGCATACGGACAGGGGGTTTGGAGACCCAGTACTTC. Translating gives CASSIRTGGLETQYF. The whole variable domain, filled in from reference TRBV5-6 and TRBJ2-5, reads DAGVTQSPTHLIKTRGQQVTLRCSPKSGHDTVSWYQQALGQGPQFIFQYYEEEERQRGNFPDRFSGHQFPNYSSELNVNALLLGDSALYLCASSIRTGGLETQYFGPGTRLLVL.

The gene calls are TRBV5-1 and TRBJ2-7, with 8 bases fitting TRBD1. V lost 3 bases to trimming and J lost 1 base; unmatched junction nucleotides: 0. CDR3 length: 13 amino acids. Germline CDR1 SGHRS, CDR2 YFSETQ. The CDR3 sequence is CASSWTGSYEQYF. Written as DNA, the CDR3 is TGCGCCAGCAGCTGGACAGGGTCCTACGAGCAGTACTTC.

The V call is TRBV7-2, the J call TRBJ2-1; D remains unclear. The V gene lost 1 base and the J gene lost 4 bases, with 14 bases spanning the gap. Germline V gene sequence: CDR1 SGHTA, CDR2 FQGNSA. This CDR3 region has 16 residues. CDR3 nucleotide sequence: TGTGCCAGCAGCTTAGTACAGACCCATCCTTACAATGAGCAGTTCTTC. Protein sequence: CASSLVQTHPYNEQFF.

The chain recombines TRBV6-2 or TRBV6-3 with TRBJ2-7; unclear D gene. Germline values: CDR1 MNHEY, CDR2 SVGEGT. V was pared by 2 bases and J by 3 bases, with 8 bases between. CDR3 length: 13 amino acids. CDR3 sequence: CASSYHYVYEQYF. The CDR3 region has the DNA TGTGCCAGCAGTTACCACTACGTCTACGAGCAGTACTTC.

V gene TRBV9 combines with J gene TRBJ2-5; 8 positions match TRBD2. V lost 1 base to trimming and J lost 3 bases; unmatched junction nucleotides: 14. The CDR3 contains 18 residues. Germline V gene data show CDR1 as SGDLS and CDR2 as YYNGEE. Here the CDR3 reads CASSVSFGGGLMEETQYF. As DNA, the CDR3 is TGTGCCAGCAGCGTAAGTTTCGGGGGGGGCCTAATGGAAGAGACCCAGTACTTC.